A selection of T cell receptor beta chains follows, all from one sample in a study of blood T cell repertoires in COVID-19. Sequencing used immunoSEQ multiplex PCR; TCRdb keeps in-frame clones, though not all of them. The data show about 170,000 clones, with less than 90% seen just once and less than 1.5% held by the top ten. Sequenced material: PBMCs or T cells enriched from blood (not recorded which). Receptors were obtained from a human donor with acute COVID-19. The donor label of this sample is uncertain. The conserved cysteine and the conserved F or W are not part of the CDR3 here. Fields, in order: V gene, J gene, CDR3 protein.

v_gene: TRBV7-8; j_gene: TRBJ1-1; CDR3aa: ASSLSPLRMNTEAF
v_gene: TRBV18; j_gene: TRBJ2-3; CDR3aa: ASSPVAGGTDTQY
v_gene: TRBV5-4; j_gene: TRBJ1-1; CDR3aa: ASSLGGRANTEAF
v_gene: TRBV2; j_gene: TRBJ2-3; CDR3aa: ASLAGAHTDTQY
v_gene: TRBV4-1; j_gene: TRBJ1-4; CDR3aa: ASSQARPGREGEKLF
v_gene: TRBV10-3; j_gene: TRBJ1-5; CDR3aa: AISEGGFNSNQPQH
v_gene: TRBV6-5; j_gene: TRBJ2-7; CDR3aa: ASTRLRGGEQY
v_gene: TRBV6-5; j_gene: TRBJ1-5; CDR3aa: ASRGGANQPQH
v_gene: TRBV6-2/TRBV6-3; j_gene: TRBJ1-2; CDR3aa: ASSYRTANYGYT
v_gene: TRBV18; j_gene: TRBJ2-2; CDR3aa: ASSPGQGANTGELF
v_gene: TRBV6-5; j_gene: TRBJ1-4; CDR3aa: ASSYEGTGSYEKLF
v_gene: TRBV4-1; j_gene: TRBJ1-2; CDR3aa: ASSQGPGGNYGYT
v_gene: TRBV27; j_gene: TRBJ1-6; CDR3aa: ASSFGPQGLNNSPLH
v_gene: TRBV5-4; j_gene: TRBJ2-7; CDR3aa: ASSPRGTGRSYEQY
v_gene: TRBV4-1; j_gene: TRBJ1-2; CDR3aa: ASSQRRGLHYGYT
v_gene: TRBV29-1; j_gene: TRBJ2-2; CDR3aa: SVITSGGAYTGELF
v_gene: TRBV18; j_gene: TRBJ2-7; CDR3aa: ASSPPWGEYYEQY
v_gene: TRBV4-2; j_gene: TRBJ2-7; CDR3aa: ASSQDAGSYEQY
v_gene: TRBV3-1/TRBV3-2; j_gene: TRBJ2-3; CDR3aa: ASSQGASPADTQY
v_gene: TRBV29-1; j_gene: TRBJ1-4; CDR3aa: SVEVEQGWTNEKLF
v_gene: TRBV11-2; j_gene: TRBJ2-5; CDR3aa: ASSLMGQLQETQY
v_gene: TRBV5-4; j_gene: TRBJ1-4; CDR3aa: AGGGKDEKLF